This T cell receptor beta chain was retrieved from a study of T cells after yellow fever vaccination (dated by TCRdb to about 2019). In terms of the full investigation: Libraries from fractions with low cell numbers were prepared with the SMART-Seq v4 Ultra Low Input RNA kit. Bulk TCR alpha and beta repertoires were sequenced longitudinally to track T-cell clones before and after primary and booster YFV17D yellow fever vaccination. The cohort comprised two healthy male donors, one aged 18 to 29 and one aged 30 to 39 years. Blood samples were taken at several timepoints before and after primary and secondary immunization, and bulk PBMC replicates and cell subsets were isolated. Summary of the overall study and its limitations: Computational filtering was needed because FACS-sorted repertoires could contain abundant contaminating clonotypes from the bulk population. The secondary T-cell response was found to be weaker but faster than the primary response, with a peak reached on day 5 rather than on day 15. After the booster, most of the clones that had expanded following primary vaccination were detected again (just under 97% of CD4 and 80% to 90% of CD8), which suggests that memory was broadly maintained. Because the study included only a couple of donors, the extent to which the findings can be generalized is limited. A small fraction of clonotypes appeared in both the CD4 and CD8 compartments, likely as a result of convergent recombination.

Sequencing took place on an Illumina NovaSeq 6000. TCR cDNA was synthesized by 5'RACE template switching, which introduced a universal primer site and unique molecular identifiers. Priming for cDNA synthesis came from both the TCR alpha and TCR beta constant segments. Library amplification used two PCR steps, and the second PCR step added sample barcodes and sequencing adapters. Sequencing of the libraries was done on either Illumina HiSeq 2500 (2x100 bp) or NovaSeq (2x150 bp). In the source study's methods: Demultiplexing of reads and collapsing into UMI consensus sequences were performed with MIGEC, and V(D)J alignment was carried out with MiXCR. Clonotypes responding to the vaccine were identified with edgeR on replicate PBMC samples, with the criteria of FDR below 0.01 and a log2 fold change above 5 up to day 15. Each bulk clonotype received a CD4 or CD8 identity based on whether the sequenced CD4 or CD8 repertoire contained that clonotype at higher abundance. Through fastp at Q25 and MiXCR, TCRdb rebuilt clones from the public reads, retaining in-frame beta chains. Each CDR3 protein gets just one entry, which takes the most common genes and DNA from the rows behind it. The V and J calls come from TCRdb's annotation, not from the publication. This sample gives under 350,000 distinct CDR3 sequences in total; approximately 4% of them show up just once. Of the sample, about 26% falls within the top ten clones.

Of note for this clonotype: The target of this receptor is not known. The record has no base qualities; no much larger clone is one base away.

Sample treatment or condition, as interpreted from the label and publication: live attenuated yellow fever vaccine strain. At each blood-draw timepoint, two biological replicates of bulk PBMCs were obtained. PBMCs were isolated from peripheral blood using a standard Ficoll-Paque protocol. TriZol was used to extract RNA from bulk PBMCs, CD4 and CD8 fractions, and dextramer-positive and dextramer-negative fractions. Sequences were derived from PBMCs, sampled 5 days after the yellow fever booster vaccination. This clonotype originated in a man younger than 35 who received the YFV17D yellow fever vaccine.

The DNA reads as follows: TGTGCCAGCAGTTCCCCCGGCGAGGATGTAGGGAATTCACCCCTCCACTTT. Translated, this is CASSSPGEDVGNSPLHF. Recombination joined TRBV28 with TRBJ1-6, with the identity of the D gene unclear. V is cut by 4 bases and J by 7 bases, and the space between the germline ends is 20 bases. Looking up the germline V gene yields CDR1 MDHEN and CDR2 SYDVKM. The CDR3 numbers 17 residues from cysteine through phenylalanine. The kept DNA is CDR3 alone, 51 bases in frame from the first base.